The entry below gives a single T cell receptor (beta chain) sequence along with its context. The data are from a study of T-cell memory formation after mild COVID-19. This CDR3 comprises 12 residues. Germline V gene lookup returns CDR1 SEHNR and CDR2 FQNEAQ (reference sequence). V was cut by 5 bases and J by 5 bases, with 9 bases left in between. TCRdb independently ran MiXCR on the 5' RACE reads; one entry per CDR3 protein. Counted here are approximately 400,000 distinct CDR3 sequences, 24% occurring once; the ten biggest clones make up around 8.8%. This chain uses TRBV7-9 with TRBJ1-1; no definite D call. The sample was PBMCs or a T cell subset sorted from them (not recorded which). This sequence was found in an adult woman who had mild COVID-19 (a few samples of this study predate the infection). Cell type and time point are not known. CDR3 in DNA: TGTGCCAGCAGCCCGCTCCTTACTGAAGCTTTCTTT. This gives the protein CASSPLLTEAFF.